Listed below are T cell receptor beta chains from one sample, sequenced in a study of PD-1 blockade in classical Hodgkin lymphoma. Clones were sequenced by immunoSEQ multiplex PCR, and TCRdb holds only the in-frame ones, with some missing. The table records approximately 30,000 clones, 83% of them present only once. The material was peripheral blood mononuclear cells (PBMCs), obtained before the second cycle of nivolumab. Receptors originate from a human donor with classical Hodgkin lymphoma. Each CDR3 is given with its conserved first and last residue. D genes are given only for firm matches. Clone size, where shown, is once, few, many, or a class for clones that have expanded.

CDR3: CASSRWSTNEKLFF
DNA: TGTGCCAGCAGTCGGTGGAGCACTAATGAAAAACTGTTTTTT
length: 14
J: TRBJ1-4
V: TRBV27
D: .
size: .

CDR3: CASSQSFNSPLHF
DNA: TGTGCCAGCAGCCAAAGCTTCAATTCACCCCTCCACTTT
length: 13
J: TRBJ1-6
V: TRBV4-2
D: .
size: .

CDR3: CASSLEPGQVLF
DNA: TGTGCCAGCAGCTTAGAACCAGGACAGGTTCTCTTC
length: 12
J: TRBJ2-1
V: TRBV7-6
D: TRBD1
size: .

CDR3: CASSLDSKVGTEAFF
DNA: TGTGCCAGCAGCTTAGATAGTAAGGTGGGCACTGAAGCTTTCTTT
length: 15
J: TRBJ1-1
V: TRBV11-3
D: .
size: .

CDR3: CASSSPFASLNTEAFF
DNA: TGTGCCAGCAGCTCACCATTCGCCAGCTTGAACACTGAAGCTTTCTTT
length: 16
J: TRBJ1-1
V: TRBV7-8
D: .
size: .

CDR3: CASSEWQGYGYTF
DNA: TGTGCCAGCAGTGAATGGCAGGGTTATGGCTACACCTTC
length: 13
J: TRBJ1-2
V: TRBV6-1
D: .
size: .

CDR3: CASSESSRGTDTQYF
DNA: TGCGCCAGCAGTGAGTCCTCGCGGGGCACAGATACGCAGTATTTT
length: 15
J: TRBJ2-3
V: TRBV10-2
D: .
size: .

CDR3: CASTGRGNEQFF
DNA: TGTGCCAGCACTGGCCGCGGCAATGAGCAGTTCTTC
length: 12
J: TRBJ2-1
V: TRBV2
D: .
size: .

CDR3: CASSGLGGGQPQHF
DNA: TGTGCCAGCAGCGGTCTTGGGGGCGGTCAGCCCCAGCATTTT
length: 14
J: TRBJ1-5
V: TRBV7-2
D: .
size: .

CDR3: CASSIAGTGGFEQYF
DNA: TGTGCCAGTAGTATAGCGGGGACAGGGGGTTTCGAGCAGTACTTC
length: 15
J: TRBJ2-7
V: TRBV19
D: TRBD1
size: .

CDR3: CASSTPNSPLHF
DNA: TGTGCCAGCAGCACCCCTAATTCACCCCTCCACTTT
length: 12
J: TRBJ1-6
V: TRBV7-2
D: .
size: .

CDR3: CASSLDWGLGETQYF
DNA: TGTGCCAGTAGTCTCGACTGGGGGCTGGGGGAGACCCAGTACTTC
length: 15
J: TRBJ2-5
V: TRBV19
D: .
size: .

CDR3: CASSLGTITEAFF
DNA: TGTGCCAGCAGCTTGGGCACGATCACTGAAGCTTTCTTT
length: 13
J: TRBJ1-1
V: TRBV4-2
D: .
size: .

CDR3: CAWSALNGQAGGYTF
DNA: TGTGCCTGGAGTGCCCTAAACGGACAGGCGGGTGGCTACACCTTC
length: 15
J: TRBJ1-2
V: TRBV30
D: TRBD1
size: .

CDR3: CASSLVGRSTDTQYF
DNA: TGTGCCAGCAGCTTAGTTGGCAGGAGCACAGATACGCAGTATTTT
length: 15
J: TRBJ2-3
V: TRBV7-9
D: .
size: .

CDR3: CASSQGHSPIQPQHF
DNA: TGTGCCAGCAGTCAGGGGCACAGCCCAATACAGCCCCAGCATTTT
length: 15
J: TRBJ1-5
V: TRBV7-2
D: .
size: .

CDR3: CASSGRQGVYGYTF
DNA: TGTGCCAGCAGTGGGCGACAGGGCGTCTATGGCTACACCTTC
length: 14
J: TRBJ1-2
V: TRBV2
D: TRBD1
size: .

CDR3: CASHTRTDTQYF
DNA: TGTGCCAGCCATACCCGCACAGATACGCAGTATTTT
length: 12
J: TRBJ2-3
V: TRBV6-7
D: .
size: .

CDR3: CASSPRTLNTEAFF
DNA: TGTGCCAGCAGCCCTCGGACCTTGAACACTGAAGCTTTCTTT
length: 14
J: TRBJ1-1
V: TRBV7-2
D: .
size: .

CDR3: CASSPWTGGGYEQYF
DNA: TGTGCCAGCAGTCCGTGGACAGGGGGAGGCTACGAGCAGTACTTC
length: 15
J: TRBJ2-7
V: TRBV27
D: TRBD1
size: .

CDR3: CASSADSYNSPLHF
DNA: TGTGCCAGCAGCGCAGACTCCTATAATTCACCCCTCCACTTT
length: 14
J: TRBJ1-6
V: TRBV7-2
D: .
size: .

CDR3: CASSLRGEQYF
DNA: TGTGCCAGCAGTTTAAGGGGCGAGCAGTACTTC
length: 11
J: TRBJ2-7
V: TRBV27
D: .
size: .

CDR3: CASSLRSTSAGELFF
DNA: TGTGCCAGCAGCCTACGCTCCACCAGCGCCGGGGAGCTGTTTTTT
length: 15
J: TRBJ2-2
V: TRBV11-2
D: .
size: once

CDR3: CASSHGGGGNTIYF
DNA: TGCGCCAGCAGCCACGGCGGCGGAGGAAACACCATATATTTT
length: 14
J: TRBJ1-3
V: TRBV4-1
D: .
size: .

CDR3: CASSLYRQGRGDEQFF
DNA: TGTGCCAGCAGCTTATACAGACAGGGACGGGGCGATGAGCAGTTCTTC
length: 16
J: TRBJ2-1
V: TRBV7-8
D: TRBD1
size: .

CDR3: CASSFETGGVETQYF
DNA: TGCGCCAGCAGCTTTGAGACAGGGGGCGTAGAGACCCAGTACTTC
length: 15
J: TRBJ2-5
V: TRBV5-1
D: TRBD1
size: .